This T cell receptor (beta chain) was observed in a study of post-analysis software for immune sequencing data. The overall study: Recorded subtypes: relapsing-remitting, secondary progressive, progressive-relapsing; some patients unannotated.

Study-wide findings and caveats: About five TRBV segments occurring more often in patients than controls included TRBV5-6, TRBV5-1 and TRBV20-1. Co-batched samples clustered tightly together by F measure. People with multiple sclerosis had a significantly lower normalized Chao1 diversity than controls did.

The table lists this clonotype with a few counts. Its antigen remains unknown. Unique-molecular-identifier-tagged TCR beta cDNA libraries were used. Around 500,000 cDNA molecules were recovered from an input of 1 to 10 million T cells. One entry per CDR3 protein, called by TCRdb with MiXCR from the PCR reads. Altogether about 540,000 distinct CDR3 sequences are present, roughly 34% being singletons, with the ten largest covering 4.5% to 7.5%. The germline gives CDR1 SGHRS, CDR2 YFSETQ. V was cut by 4 bases and J by 2 bases, with 14 bases left in between. This CDR3 spans 15 amino acids. The chain links TRBV5-1 to TRBJ2-3; a possible D gene is TRBD1 (6 bases). The TCR sequence derives from a girl aged 2 to 17 with multiple sclerosis. Sequenced input: blood. CDR3 nucleotide sequence: TGCGCCAGCAGCCCCCCGACAGGTCCCACAGATACGCAGTATTTT. Its translation is CASSPPTGPTDTQYF.